The present entry profiles one TCR beta chain with its context. The data were obtained in a study of blood T cell repertoires in COVID-19. For the study at large: From T cells, B-cell-depleted T cells, or PBMCs came the material, which was cDNA or gDNA.

The junction had 3 bases not matched to a gene; V was cut back by 6 bases and J by 4 bases. This CDR3 has 14 residues. Per the germline V gene, CDR1 is SNHLY and CDR2 is FYNNEI. Sequencing used immunoSEQ multiplex PCR; TCRdb keeps in-frame clones, though not all of them. The repertoire holds approximately 70,000 clones, with around 90% as singletons. The chain has TRBV2 and TRBJ2-1; TRBD2 matches 10 bases. The origin of this receptor is a man in his forties with COVID-19, enrolled during active disease. Sequencing input: peripheral blood. DNA for the CDR3: TGTGCCAGCAGGGTTAGCGGGGGGTACAATGAGCAGTTCTTC. Translating gives CASRVSGGYNEQFF.